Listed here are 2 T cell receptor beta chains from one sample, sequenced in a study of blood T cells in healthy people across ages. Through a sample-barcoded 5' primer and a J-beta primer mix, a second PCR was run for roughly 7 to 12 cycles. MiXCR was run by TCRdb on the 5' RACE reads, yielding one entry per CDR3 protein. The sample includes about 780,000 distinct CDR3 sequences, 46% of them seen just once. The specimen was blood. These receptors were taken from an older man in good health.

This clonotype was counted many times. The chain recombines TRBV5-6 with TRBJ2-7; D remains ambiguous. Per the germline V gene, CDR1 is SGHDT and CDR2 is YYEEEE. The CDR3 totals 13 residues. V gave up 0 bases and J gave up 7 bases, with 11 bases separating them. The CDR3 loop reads CASSLDSRLEQYF. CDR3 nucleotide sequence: TGTGCCAGCAGCTTGGATTCGCGGTTGGAGCAGTACTTC. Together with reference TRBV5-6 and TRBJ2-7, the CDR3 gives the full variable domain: DAGVTQSPTHLIKTRGQQVTLRCSPKSGHDTVSWYQQALGQGPQFIFQYYEEEERQRGNFPDRFSGHQFPNYSSELNVNALLLGDSALYLCASSLDSRLEQYFGPGTRLTVT.

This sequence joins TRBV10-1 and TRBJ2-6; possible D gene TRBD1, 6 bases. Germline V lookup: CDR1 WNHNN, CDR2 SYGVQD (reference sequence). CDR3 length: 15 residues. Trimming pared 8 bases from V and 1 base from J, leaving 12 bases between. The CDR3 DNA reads TGCGCCAGCGGTAAAGGGGGTTCTGGGGCCAACGTCCTGACTTTC. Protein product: CASGKGGSGANVLTF.